Listed below are T cell receptor beta chains from one sample, sequenced in a study of T-cell reconstitution after alpha-beta-depleted transplantation in children. TCRdb fed the PCR reads into MiXCR, producing one record per CDR3 protein. The table lists hundreds of thousands of distinct CDR3 sequences, roughly 16% of them singletons. The starting material was PBMCs, mostly from graft donor cells, obtained 360 days after TCRalphabeta/CD19-depleted stem cell transplant. Receptors were obtained from a male patient aged 2 to 9 who had a stem cell transplant for acute lymphoblastic leukemia, so the T cells may come from the graft donor. Each CDR3 is given without its conserved first and last residue. Each record gives: V gene, J gene, CDR3 protein.

TRBV6-2/TRBV6-3	TRBJ2-7	ASTVYGRSVYEQY
TRBV20-1	TRBJ2-3	SARPPLGTDTQY
TRBV27	TRBJ1-2	ASSPSRPNYGYT
TRBV28	TRBJ2-7	ASTQGHSYEQY
TRBV5-1	TRBJ2-2	ASSLYPDRGNTGELF
TRBV9	TRBJ2-2	ASSEGTSGSFGELF
TRBV20-1	TRBJ2-1	SARGLGLVGSYNEQF
TRBV27	TRBJ2-6	ASSHHTGSGANVLT
TRBV3-1	TRBJ2-7	ASSQDWVGTRLYEQY
TRBV12-3/TRBV12-4	TRBJ1-5	ASSPPTPNILNQPQH
TRBV12-3/TRBV12-4	TRBJ1-6	ASSLMGNSPLH
TRBV4-2	TRBJ2-7	ASSQEFERAVFHEQY
TRBV6-2/TRBV6-3	TRBJ2-3	ASRYPGLAGAGTDTQY
TRBV29-1	TRBJ2-4	SAKGGGGAKNIQY
TRBV15	TRBJ2-1	ATSRGGLSGGEQF
TRBV6-5	TRBJ1-3	ASSYLQGGNTIY
TRBV5-1	TRBJ2-5	ASSLAGVMETQY
TRBV20-1	TRBJ2-5	SASGISEKTQY
TRBV20-1	TRBJ2-1	SAEIDPGEMGEQF
TRBV5-1	TRBJ2-1	ASSLALAGGTYNEQF
TRBV28	TRBJ1-5	ASSFHQPQH
TRBV6-2/TRBV6-3	TRBJ2-3	ASSFPRTGAYIEADTQY
TRBV20-1	TRBJ2-1	SAQPPLASYYNEQF
TRBV24-1	TRBJ2-3	ATSDIQGATQY
TRBV10-1	TRBJ2-5	ASSPTRGRGTQY
TRBV7-2	TRBJ2-1	ASSLVAYNEQF
TRBV5-6	TRBJ2-7	ASSVTQTGGYEQY
TRBV28	TRBJ2-7	ASSSSGYSSYEQY
TRBV5-1	TRBJ2-1	ASSIEAGLAGVRSYNEQF
TRBV11-2	TRBJ2-3	ASSLGGGVLAVTDTQY
TRBV4-1	TRBJ2-7	ASSPWLGSSGDYEQY
TRBV30	TRBJ2-7	AWAGLGYEQY
TRBV5-6	TRBJ1-2	ASSLDRGGYT
TRBV5-6	TRBJ2-1	ASSIVGVDYNEQF
TRBV6-5	TRBJ2-7	ASSSSPSRYYEQY
TRBV20-1	TRBJ2-1	SAISGRINEQF
TRBV4-3	TRBJ2-1	ASSQGVISNNEQF
TRBV6-5	TRBJ2-1	ASSLFSSNEQF
TRBV20-1	TRBJ2-7	SARLGLAGRAYEQY
TRBV28	TRBJ2-4	ASSFRGKTKNIQY
TRBV6-1	TRBJ1-5	ASSPRTVEGALQPQH
TRBV7-2	TRBJ1-1	ASSPLSSPNTEAF
TRBV5-1	TRBJ2-4	ASSLGQQNIQY
TRBV28	TRBJ1-4	ASSFPRPRNEKLF
TRBV3-1	TRBJ2-5	ASSHGLAGGRWETQY
TRBV5-1	TRBJ2-7	ASSQQDRSSYEQY
TRBV9	TRBJ2-2	ASSLTTGSNTGELF
TRBV7-8	TRBJ1-2	ASSLSWTVDYGYT
TRBV5-4	TRBJ2-2	ASSPGTSGRSTGELF
TRBV4-1	TRBJ1-3	ASSQGRGAGNTIY
TRBV19	TRBJ2-4	ASMERAKNIQY
TRBV5-1	TRBJ2-7	ASSLVGGRAEEQY
TRBV12-3/TRBV12-4	TRBJ2-6	ASRSGFGGSGANVLT